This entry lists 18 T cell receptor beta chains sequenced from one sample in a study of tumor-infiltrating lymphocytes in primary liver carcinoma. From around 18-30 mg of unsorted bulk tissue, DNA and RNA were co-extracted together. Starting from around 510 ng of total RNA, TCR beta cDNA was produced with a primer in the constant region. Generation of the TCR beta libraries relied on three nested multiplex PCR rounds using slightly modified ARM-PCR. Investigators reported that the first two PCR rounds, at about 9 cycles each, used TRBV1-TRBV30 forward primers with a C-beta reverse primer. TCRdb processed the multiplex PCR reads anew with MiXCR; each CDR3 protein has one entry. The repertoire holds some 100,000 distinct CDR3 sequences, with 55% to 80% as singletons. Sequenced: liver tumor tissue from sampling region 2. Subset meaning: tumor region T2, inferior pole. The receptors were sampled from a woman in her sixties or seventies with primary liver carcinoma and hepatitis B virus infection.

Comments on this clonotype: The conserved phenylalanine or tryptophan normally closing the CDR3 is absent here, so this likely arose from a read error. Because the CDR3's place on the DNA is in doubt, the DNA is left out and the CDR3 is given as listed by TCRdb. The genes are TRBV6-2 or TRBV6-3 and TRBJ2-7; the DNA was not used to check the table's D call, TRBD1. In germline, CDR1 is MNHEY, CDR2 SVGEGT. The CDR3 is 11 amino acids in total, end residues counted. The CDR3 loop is CASSTGVEEYI.

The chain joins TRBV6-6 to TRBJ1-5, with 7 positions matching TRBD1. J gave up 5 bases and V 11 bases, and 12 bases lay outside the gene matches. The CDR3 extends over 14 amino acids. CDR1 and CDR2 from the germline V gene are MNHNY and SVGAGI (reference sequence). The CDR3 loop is CACNYDRADQPQHF. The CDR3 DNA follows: TGTGCCTGCAATTACGACAGGGCGGATCAGCCCCAGCATTTT.

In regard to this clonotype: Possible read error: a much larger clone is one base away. CDR3: CDSSVRDPEDSPLHF. CDR3 DNA sequence: TGTGACAGCAGTGTCCGGGACCCGGAAGATTCACCCCTCCACTTT. The V gene is TRBV28, the J gene TRBJ1-6, with TRBD1 as a possible D gene (5 bases). This CDR3 spans 15 amino acids. Germline V gives CDR1 MDHEN, CDR2 SYDVKM.

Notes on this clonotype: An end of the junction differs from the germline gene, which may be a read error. The CDR3 nucleotides are TGTGCCAGCAGTTATTCTGGGAGTGTTGGATCACCCCTCCAGTTT. Its translation is CASSYSGSVGSPLQF. The chain links TRBV6-5 to TRBJ1-6; unclear D gene. This CDR3 spans 15 amino acids. The germline V gene encodes CDR1 MNHEY and CDR2 SVGAGI.

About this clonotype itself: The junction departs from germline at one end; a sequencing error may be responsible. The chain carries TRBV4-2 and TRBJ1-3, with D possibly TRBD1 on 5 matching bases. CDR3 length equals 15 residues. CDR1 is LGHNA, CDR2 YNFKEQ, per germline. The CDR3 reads CASSLGESHGNTMYF. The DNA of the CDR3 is TGTGCCAGCAGCCTGGGGGAATCGCATGGAAACACCATGTATTTT.

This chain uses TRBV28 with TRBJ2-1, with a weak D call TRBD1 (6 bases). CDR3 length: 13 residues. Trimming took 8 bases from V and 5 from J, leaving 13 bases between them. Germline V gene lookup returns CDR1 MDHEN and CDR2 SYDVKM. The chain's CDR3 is CASGPYRDNEQFF. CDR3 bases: TGTGCCAGCGGACCTTACAGGGACAATGAGCAGTTCTTC.

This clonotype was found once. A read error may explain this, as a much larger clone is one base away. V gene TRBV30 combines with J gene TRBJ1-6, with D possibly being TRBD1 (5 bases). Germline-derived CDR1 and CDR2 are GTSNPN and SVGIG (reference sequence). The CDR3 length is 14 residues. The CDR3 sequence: CAWSAWGDNSLLHF. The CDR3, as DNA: TGTGCCTGGAGCGCGTGGGGGGATAATTCACTCCTCCACTTT.

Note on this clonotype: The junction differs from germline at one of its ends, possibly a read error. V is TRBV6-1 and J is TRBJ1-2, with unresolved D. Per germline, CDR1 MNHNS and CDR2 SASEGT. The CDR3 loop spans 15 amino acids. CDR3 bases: TGTGCCAGCAGTGGCCCTGCCGACGGAACCTATTGCTACACCTTC. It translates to CASSGPADGTYCYTF.

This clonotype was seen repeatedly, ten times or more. CDR3 residues: CASSYEPNTEAFF. For the CDR3, the DNA is TGTGCCAGCAGTTACGAACCGAACACTGAAGCTTTCTTT. The rearrangement links TRBV6-5 to TRBJ1-1; D unresolved. Germline assignment: CDR1 MNHEY and CDR2 SVGAGI. V was clipped by 2 bases and J by 1 base, with 5 bases between them. The CDR3 sequence is 13 residues long.

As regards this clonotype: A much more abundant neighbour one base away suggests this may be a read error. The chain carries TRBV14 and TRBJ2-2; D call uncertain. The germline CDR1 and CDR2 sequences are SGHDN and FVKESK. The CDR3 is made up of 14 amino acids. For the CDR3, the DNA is TGTGCCAGCAGCCGAGCCCTGAACACCTGGGAGCTGTTTTTT. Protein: CASSRALNTWELFF.

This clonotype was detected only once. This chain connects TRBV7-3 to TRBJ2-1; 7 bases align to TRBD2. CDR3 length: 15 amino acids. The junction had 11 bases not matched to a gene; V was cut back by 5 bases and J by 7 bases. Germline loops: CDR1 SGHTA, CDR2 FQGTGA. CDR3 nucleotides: TGTGCCAGCAGCCCCCACGCGGGAGTCTCGAATGAGCAGTTCTTC. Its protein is CASSPHAGVSNEQFF.

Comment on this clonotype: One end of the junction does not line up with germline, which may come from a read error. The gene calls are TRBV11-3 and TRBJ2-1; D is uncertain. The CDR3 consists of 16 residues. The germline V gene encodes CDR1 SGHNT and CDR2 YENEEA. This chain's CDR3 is CASSPPGDSSYNEQFF. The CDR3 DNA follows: TGTGCCAGCAGCCCTCCCGGAGATTCCAGTTACAATGAACAGTTCTTC.

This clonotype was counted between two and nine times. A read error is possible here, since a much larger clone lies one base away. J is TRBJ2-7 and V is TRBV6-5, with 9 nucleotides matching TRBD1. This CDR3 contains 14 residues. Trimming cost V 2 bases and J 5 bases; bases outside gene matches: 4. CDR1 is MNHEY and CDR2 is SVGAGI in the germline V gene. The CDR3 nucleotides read TGTGCCAGCAGTTACAGGACAGGGGTCCACGAGCAGTACTTC. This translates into CASSYRTGVHEQYF.

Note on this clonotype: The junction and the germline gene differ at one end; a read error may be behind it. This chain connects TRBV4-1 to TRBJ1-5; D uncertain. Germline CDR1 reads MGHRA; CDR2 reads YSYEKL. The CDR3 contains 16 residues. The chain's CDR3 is CASSQAQTSLNQPQHF. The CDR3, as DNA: TGCGCCAGCAGTCAAGCCCAGACAAGCTTGAATCAGCCCCAGCATTTT.

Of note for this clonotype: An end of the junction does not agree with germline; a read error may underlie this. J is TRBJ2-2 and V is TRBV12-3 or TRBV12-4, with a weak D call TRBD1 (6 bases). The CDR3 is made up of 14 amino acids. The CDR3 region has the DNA TGTGCCAGCCGCCGCAGGGACAACACTGGGGAGCTGTTTTTT. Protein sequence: CASRRRDNTGELFF.

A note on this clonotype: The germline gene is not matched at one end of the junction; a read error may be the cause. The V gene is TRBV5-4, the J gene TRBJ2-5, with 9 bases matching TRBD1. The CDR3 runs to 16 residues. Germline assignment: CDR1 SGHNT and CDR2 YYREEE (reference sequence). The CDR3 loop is CVSSLAPTGGGETQYF. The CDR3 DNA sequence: TGTGTCAGCAGCTTGGCTCCGACAGGGGGAGGGGAGACCCAGTACTTC.

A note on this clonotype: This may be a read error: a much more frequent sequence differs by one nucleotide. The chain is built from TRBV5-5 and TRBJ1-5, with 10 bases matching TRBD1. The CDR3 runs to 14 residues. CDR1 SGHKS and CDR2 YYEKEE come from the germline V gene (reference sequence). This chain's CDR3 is CVSSPGTGELPQHF. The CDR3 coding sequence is TGTGTCAGCAGCCCCGGGACAGGGGAGTTGCCCCAGCATTTT.

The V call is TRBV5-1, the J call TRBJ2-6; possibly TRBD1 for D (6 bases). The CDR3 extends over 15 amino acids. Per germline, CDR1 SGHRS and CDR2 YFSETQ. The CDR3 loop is CESSLTSGVANVLTF. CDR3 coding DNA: TGCGAAAGCAGCTTGACCTCAGGGGTAGCCAACGTCCTGACTTTC.